This T cell receptor beta chain was captured by sequencing in a study of T cells in Graves' hyperthyroidism and ophthalmopathy. Amplification targeted TCR beta CDR3 regions from RNA transcripts. HTBI primers were employed in a first-round RT-PCR of the TCR CDR3. One entry per CDR3 protein results from TCRdb running MiXCR on the multiplex PCR reads. In the table there are some 600,000 distinct CDR3 sequences, around 42% of which are singletons. This clonotype was detected only a few times. The CDR3 covers 17 residues. V gave up 5 bases and J gave up 4 bases, with 20 bases separating them. Germline assignment: CDR1 SGHAT and CDR2 FQNNGV.

The chain employs TRBV11-2 and TRBJ1-4; D is ambiguous. This TCR came from a woman aged 18-29 years with Graves' hyperthyroidism. The sequenced material came from peripheral blood or thyroid tissue (not recorded which). CDR3 coding DNA: TGTGCCAGCAGCCCTACGGCGTTAGGGCCTTTTAATGAAAAACTGTTTTTT. As protein: CASSPTALGPFNEKLFF.